This TCR beta chain came from a study of T cells expressing NK-cell markers. Study-level information: The sequencing cohort of eight donors included seven HCMV-seropositive individuals and one seronegative individual. Findings and limits, study-wide: In a group of five to seven donors, dominant NKG2C+ clonotypes represented about 1.0-8% of CD8+ T cells. Expanded NKG2C+ T cell clones had unclear HCMV specificity. Among several donors, these clonotypes also ranked first in the CD3+CD56-NKG2C+ fraction.

As for this clonotype: What it binds is not known.

With the 5' RACE reads reprocessed, TCRdb shows one record per CDR3 protein and no DNA. Its table records roughly 390,000 distinct CDR3 sequences. The sequencing input was blood T cells: a sorted CD56 or NKG2C T cell subset, CD4+ or CD8+ T cells, or bulk PBMC T cells (not recorded which). The receptor comes from a man aged 18-70 years in good health.

The CDR3 loop is CASRTLSGGSYNEQFF. The chain is built from TRBV6-2 or TRBV6-3 and TRBJ2-1; TCRdb proposes TRBD2, but this gene call is untestable without DNA. This CDR3 comprises 16 residues. Germline CDR1 and CDR2: MNHEY and SVGEGT.